The 22 T cell receptor beta chains given below trace back to one sample, sequenced in a study of CD4 T cells in relation to SARS-CoV-2 and coronaviruses. The protocol was immunoSEQ multiplex PCR, while the TCRdb copy is restricted to in-frame clones and leaves out a portion. The repertoire consists of approximately 70,000 clones, with 93% occurring once and the leading ten covering approximately 0.21%. CD4+ T cells from unexposed donors were obtained before the COVID-19 pandemic (2011-2018). The sample consisted of naive CD4+ T cells from PBMCs. Noted subset: naive CD4+ T cells isolated by negative enrichment. All receptors derive from a human donor in good health.

This chain connects TRBV6-6 to TRBJ2-7, with D hard to call. V was clipped by 5 bases and J by 2 bases, with 13 bases between them. The germline V gene has CDR1 MNHNY and CDR2 SVGAGI (reference sequence). The CDR3 spans 14 residues. The CDR3 region has the DNA TGTGCCAGCAGTACCGGGCTTACAACCTACGAGCAGTACTTC. Protein: CASSTGLTTYEQYF.

The V and J genes are TRBV4-1 and TRBJ2-3; D is perhaps TRBD1 (6 bases). CDR1 and CDR2 (germline): MGHRA, YSYEKL. The CDR3 contains 14 residues. V lost 0 bases to trimming and J lost 5 bases, with 9 bases between them. CDR3 protein: CASSQDEGEDTQYF. The CDR3 bases are TGCGCCAGCAGCCAAGATGAGGGGGAAGATACGCAGTATTTT.

This sequence joins TRBV30 and TRBJ2-3, with 11 bases fitting TRBD2. The CDR3 spans 15 residues. Germline CDR1 and CDR2: GTSNPN and SVGIG (reference sequence). Germline trimming cut 2 bases from V and 5 bases from J; bases unmatched to any gene: 6. CDR3 in amino acids: CAWSSLAGVGDTQYF. CDR3 DNA: TGTGCCTGGAGTTCACTAGCGGGAGTGGGAGATACGCAGTATTTT.

The chain uses TRBV20-1 and TRBJ2-3; 8 bases are a match to TRBD2. The length of the CDR3 is 15 residues. Trimming at V came to 3 bases and at J to 2 bases, leaving 7 bases not matched to a gene. From germline, CDR1 is DFQATT and CDR2 SNEGSKA (reference sequence). The CDR3 here is CSASKGGGPTDTQYF. The CDR3 nucleotides are TGCAGTGCTAGTAAGGGCGGGGGGCCCACAGATACGCAGTATTTT.

The chain has TRBV24-1 and TRBJ2-2; D is possibly TRBD1 (5 bases). The CDR3 sequence is 11 residues long. V lost 12 bases and J 5 bases, leaving 9 bases between the germline ends. CDR1 and CDR2 (germline): KGHDR, SFDVKD. CDR3 residues: CASQETGELFF. The CDR3 DNA follows: TGTGCCTCACAGGAGACCGGGGAGCTGTTTTTT.

This clone was detected only a few times. The gene calls are TRBV28 and TRBJ2-2, with TRBD1 as a possible D gene (6 bases). Germline V gene lookup returns CDR1 MDHEN and CDR2 SYDVKM. The CDR3 is 14 amino acids. Trimming shortened V by 7 bases and J by 2 bases, and 11 bases separated the two germline ends. The chain's CDR3 is CASTWDTNTGELFF. Here the CDR3 DNA reads TGTGCCAGCACCTGGGACACCAACACCGGGGAGCTGTTTTTT.

This rearrangement joins TRBV7-8 to TRBJ1-3; a weak D match, TRBD1 (5 bases). This CDR3 has 17 residues. The V end lost 4 bases, the J end lost 0 bases, and 16 bases lay between the germline ends. The V gene's germline CDR1 is SGHVS and CDR2 FQNEAQ. CDR3 coding DNA: TGTGCCAGCAGCTCAGACTTTGGACACCTCTCTGGAAACACCATATATTTT. Amino acids: CASSSDFGHLSGNTIYF.

V gene TRBV27 combines with J gene TRBJ2-7; D remains ambiguous. Trimming cost V 8 bases and J 7 bases, with 18 bases left between them. From germline, CDR1 is MNHEY and CDR2 SMNVEV (reference sequence). The CDR3 is made up of 13 amino acids. The chain's CDR3 is CASGSRFSWEQYF. The CDR3 nucleotides read TGTGCCAGCGGGTCGAGGTTTAGCTGGGAGCAGTACTTC.

The genes are TRBV11-2 and TRBJ2-7; D could derive from TRBD1 or TRBD2 (5 bases each). V was pared by 5 bases and J by 0 bases, with 14 bases between. Germline CDR1 SGHAT, CDR2 FQNNGV. CDR3 length: 15 residues. DNA of the CDR3: TGTGCCAGCAGCCGTCTGACTGGGACCTCCTACGAGCAGTACTTC. It translates to CASSRLTGTSYEQYF.

The chain joins TRBV4-1 to TRBJ1-4; D is uncertain. Trimming stripped 6 bases from V and 8 bases from J, with 13 bases between. The CDR3 sequence is 13 residues long. Germline V gives CDR1 MGHRA, CDR2 YSYEKL. CDR3 coding DNA: TGCGCCAGCAGTCCCCCCCCGGCAGAAAAACTGTTTTTT. This gives the protein CASSPPPAEKLFF.

CDR3 sequence reads: CASLGASGRASVDTQYF. The DNA of the CDR3 is TGTGCCAGCCTCGGGGCTAGCGGGAGGGCCTCGGTAGATACGCAGTATTTT. The rearrangement joins TRBV12-1 to TRBJ2-3; the table's D call TRBD2 went unverified against the DNA. TRBV12-1 is classified as a pseudogene. The CDR3 is made up of 17 amino acids.

V and J are TRBV5-1 and TRBJ1-4; D perhaps matches TRBD1 (5 bases). This CDR3 comprises 16 residues. Per the germline V gene, CDR1 is SGHRS and CDR2 is YFSETQ. V lost 4 bases to trimming and J lost 8 bases, with 21 bases between them. The DNA of the CDR3 is TGCGCCAGCAGCCCCTCACACGGGGCAGGAAGAGAAAAACTGTTTTTT. It yields the protein CASSPSHGAGREKLFF.

The chain combines TRBV18 with TRBJ2-3, with 16 bases matching TRBD2. V lost 3 bases, J lost 4 bases, and 4 bases stayed unmatched. The CDR3 sequence is 17 residues long. CDR1 and CDR2 (germline): KGHSH, LQKENI. CDR3 nucleotide sequence: TGTGCCAGCTCACCGGGACTAGCGGGAGGGCCCTCAGATACGCAGTATTTT. Its translation is CASSPGLAGGPSDTQYF.

This chain joins TRBV10-3 and TRBJ1-2, with unresolved D. Trimming removed 3 bases from V and 2 bases from J, with 13 bases in between. The CDR3 is 15 residues long. From germline, CDR1 is ENHRY and CDR2 SYGVKD. DNA for the CDR3: TGTGCCATCAGTGATGGCCCTCTAGGGAACTATGGCTACACCTTC. Amino acids: CAISDGPLGNYGYTF.

This sequence joins TRBV18 and TRBJ1-2, with D possibly TRBD1 on 6 matching bases. The germline gives CDR1 KGHSH, CDR2 LQKENI. This CDR3 is 14 amino acids long. V lost 2 bases, J lost 4 bases, and 11 bases lay in between. CDR3 residues: CASSPDVQGYGYTF. The CDR3 nucleotides read TGTGCCAGCTCACCAGATGTACAGGGCTATGGCTACACCTTC.

The chain uses TRBV4-1 and TRBJ2-2, with a tentative D call TRBD2 (7 bases). Germline CDR1 and CDR2: MGHRA and YSYEKL. The CDR3 is 15 residues long. The ends were cut back, 5 bases at V and 7 bases at J, with 17 bases in the middle. As DNA, the CDR3 is TGCGCCAGCAGCTTGATCGGGGGGCGCGTCGGGGAGCTGTTTTTT. This translates into CASSLIGGRVGELFF.

This clone has a single count. CDR3 DNA: TGCAGTGCTAGTAAAGGCAGGGCGAACACTGAAGCTTTCTTT. Translated: CSASKGRANTEAFF. The chain is built from TRBV20-1 and TRBJ1-1, with D tentatively TRBD1 (5 bases). Germline V lookup: CDR1 DFQATT, CDR2 SNEGSKA (reference sequence). The germline V and J ends were trimmed by 3 bases and 1 base, with 12 bases remaining between them. This CDR3 has 14 residues.

The V and J genes are TRBV11-3 and TRBJ1-1, with D possibly TRBD1 on 5 matching bases. Trimming took off 1 base at V and 1 base at J, with 13 bases between the two ends. Germline CDR1 reads SGHNT; CDR2 reads YENEEA. The CDR3 totals 16 residues. CDR3 loop: CASSLGGWAPNTEAFF. CDR3 DNA sequence: TGTGCCAGCAGCTTAGGGGGGTGGGCCCCGAACACTGAAGCTTTCTTT. Full variable domain (outside the CDR3, taken from reference TRBV11-3 and TRBJ1-1): EAGVVQSPRYKIIEKKQPVAFWCNPISGHNTLYWYLQNLGQGPELLIRYENEEAVDDSQLPKDRFSAERLKGVDSTLKIQPAELGDSAVYLCASSLGGWAPNTEAFFGQGTRLTVV.

The rearrangement uses TRBV19 and TRBJ1-2; D gene uncertain. Trimming stripped 8 bases from V and 4 bases from J, with 5 bases between. Per the germline V gene, CDR1 is LNHDA and CDR2 is SQIVND (reference sequence). The CDR3 is made up of 10 amino acids. CDR3 in DNA: TGTGCCAGTGGCAGCTATGGCTACACCTTC. As protein: CASGSYGYTF.

The rearrangement links TRBV9 to TRBJ2-5; 9 bases are shared with TRBD2. CDR3 size: 16 residues. The trim removed 0 bases at V and 4 bases at J, leaving 7 bases unmatched. Germline V gene lookup returns CDR1 SGDLS and CDR2 YYNGEE. The CDR3 loop is CASSVAFSGGGETQYF. CDR3 nucleotide sequence: TGTGCCAGCAGCGTAGCTTTTAGCGGGGGAGGAGAGACCCAGTACTTC.

This clone was observed once. The rearrangement joins TRBV5-4 to TRBJ2-2, with 7 bases lining up with TRBD1. Germline CDR1 is SGHNT and CDR2 is YYREEE (reference sequence). This CDR3 has 17 amino acids. With V trimmed by 2 bases and J by 0 bases, 7 bases remained unmatched. The CDR3 coding sequence is TGTGCCAGCAGCTTCGCCCACAGGGGTACGAACACCGGGGAGCTGTTTTTT. Its protein is CASSFAHRGTNTGELFF. Together with reference TRBV5-4 and TRBJ2-2, the CDR3 gives the full variable domain: ETGVTQSPTHLIKTRGQQVTLRCSSQSGHNTVSWYQQALGQGPQFIFQYYREEENGRGNFPPRFSGLQFPNYSSELNVNALELDDSALYLCASSFAHRGTNTGELFFGEGSRLTVL.

J is TRBJ1-5 and V is TRBV3-1 (or the pseudogene TRBV3-2); possible D gene TRBD1, 5 bases. Germline V gene sequence: CDR1 LGHDT, CDR2 YNNKEL (reference sequence). The CDR3 totals 17 residues. Trimming stripped 0 bases from V and 7 bases from J, with 19 bases between. This CDR3 is CASSQELWGGEGQPQHF. CDR3 DNA: TGTGCCAGCAGCCAAGAACTTTGGGGGGGGGAGGGACAGCCCCAGCATTTT.